This T cell receptor beta chain was identified during a study of response to subunit inactivated influenza vaccine. This clonotype occurred a few times. The antigen remains undetermined. TCRdb re-called the RT-PCR reads with MiXCR, one entry per CDR3 protein. The sample has hundreds of thousands of distinct CDR3 sequences, under 9% seen once. Study findings and constraints: It was suggested by the authors that few new T cells are recruited by each seasonal influenza vaccination.

V was pared by 8 bases and J by 6 bases, with 10 bases of the junction left unmatched. CDR3 length equals 15 residues. Germline CDR1 is SNHLY and CDR2 is FYNNEI. The chain is built from TRBV2 and TRBJ2-1; 10 nucleotides align to TRBD2. This specimen was PBMCs from blood, taken roughly 24 months after vaccination. This clonotype originated in a man between 45 and 75 years old who received an inactivated influenza vaccine. Written as DNA, the CDR3 is TGTGCCAGCCAACAACTAGCGGGACTAATCAATGAGCAGTTCTTC. Protein: CASQQLAGLINEQFF.